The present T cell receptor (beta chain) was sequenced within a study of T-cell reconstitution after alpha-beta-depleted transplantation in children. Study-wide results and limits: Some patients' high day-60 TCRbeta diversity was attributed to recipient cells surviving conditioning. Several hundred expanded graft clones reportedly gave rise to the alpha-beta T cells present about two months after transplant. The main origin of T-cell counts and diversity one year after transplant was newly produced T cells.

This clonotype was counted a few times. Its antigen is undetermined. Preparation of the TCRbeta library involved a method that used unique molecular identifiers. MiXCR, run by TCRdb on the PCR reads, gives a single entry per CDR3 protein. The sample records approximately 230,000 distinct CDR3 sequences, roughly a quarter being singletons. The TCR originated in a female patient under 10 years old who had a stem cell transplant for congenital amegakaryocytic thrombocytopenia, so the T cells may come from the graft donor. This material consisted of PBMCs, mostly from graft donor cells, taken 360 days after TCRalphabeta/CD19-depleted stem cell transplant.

The CDR3 loop is CASSPHSPAGIYNEQFF. Here the CDR3 DNA reads TGTGCCAGCTCACCACACTCCCCGGCGGGAATTTACAATGAGCAGTTCTTC. The genes are TRBV18 and TRBJ2-1; D perhaps matches TRBD2 (6 bases). V was trimmed by 1 base and J by 4 bases, leaving 17 bases between them. The CDR3 runs to 17 residues. Germline-derived CDR1 and CDR2 are KGHSH and LQKENI.